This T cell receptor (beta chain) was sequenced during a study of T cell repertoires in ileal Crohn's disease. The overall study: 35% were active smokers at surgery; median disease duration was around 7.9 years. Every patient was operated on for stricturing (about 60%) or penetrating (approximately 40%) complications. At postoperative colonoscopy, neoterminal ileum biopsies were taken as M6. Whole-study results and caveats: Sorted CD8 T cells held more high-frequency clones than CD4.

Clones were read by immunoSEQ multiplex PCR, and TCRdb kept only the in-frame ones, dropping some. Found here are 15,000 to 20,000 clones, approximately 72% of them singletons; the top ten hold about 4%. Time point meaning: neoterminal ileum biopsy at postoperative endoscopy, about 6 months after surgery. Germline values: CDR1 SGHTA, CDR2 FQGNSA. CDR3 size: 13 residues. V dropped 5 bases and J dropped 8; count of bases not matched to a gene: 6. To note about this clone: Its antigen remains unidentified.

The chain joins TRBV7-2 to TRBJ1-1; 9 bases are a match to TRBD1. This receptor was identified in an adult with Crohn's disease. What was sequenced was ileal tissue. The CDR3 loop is CASSRDREREAFF. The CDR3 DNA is TGTGCCAGCAGCCGGGACAGGGAACGGGAAGCTTTCTTT.